The present entry profiles one TCR beta chain with its context. This clonotype was seen more than once but under ten times. The antigen this receptor binds is unknown. No much larger clone is present one base from it, and per-base qualities are unavailable. The sample is drawn from a study of T cells generated in artificial thymic organoids (dated by TCRdb to the late 2010s). Regarding the study in general: The study compared TCR alpha and beta CDR3 repertoires of CD8 single positive T cells derived from in vitro artificial thymic organoids with the repertoires of thymic and peripheral blood naive CD8 T cells. The displayed repertoire sequencing data were described as being representative of three independent experiments.

TCRalpha and TCRbeta libraries were amplified separately by semi-nested PCR with Advantage 2 and reverse primers in the TRAC or TRBC constant regions. First-strand cDNA synthesis used between roughly 3.5 and 550 ng of total RNA. TCR cDNA libraries were made by 5'-RACE with the SMARTer PCR cDNA Synthesis kit, using a poly-dT primer for first-strand synthesis. Semi-nested constant-region reverse primers carried 5-nucleotide sample-specific barcodes, and products were cleaned with the Zymo DNA Clean and Concentrator-5 kit. Pools of up to ten barcoded samples were ligated to Illumina adaptors and sequenced on an Illumina MiSeq as 2 x 150 bp paired-end reads. In the authors' own workflow: After demultiplexing, reads were aligned using BLAT against a custom library built from IMGT containing every combination of human TRAV, TRAJ, TRBV, TRBD and TRBJ. The best BLAT hits were picked using pslCDnaFilter (-maxAligns=1, -ignoreIntrons), and custom Perl scripts were used to calculate clonotype frequencies. In-frame beta chains were kept once TCRdb had trimmed the public reads at Q25 with fastp and called clones with MiXCR. Each entry is one CDR3 protein sequence, shown with its most common DNA and genes. For this entry, the V and J calls and clone size follow TCRdb and not the study's own pipeline. The table for this sample lists roughly 5,100 distinct CDR3 sequences; roughly 32% of them were counted only once. Approximately 2.4% of the sample rests with the top ten.

Study-wide findings and limitations: The TCR clonotype diversity of organoid-derived CD8 single positive T cells was physiological and comparable to that of naive CD8 T cells from thymus and blood.

The CDR3 starts with the cysteine, ends with the phenylalanine, and has 16 residues. CDR3 DNA is the only sequence kept; it has 48 bases, read in frame from the first base. Sequences SGHAT (CDR1) and FQNNGV (CDR2) are obtained from the germline V gene. Trimming removed 8 bases from V and 2 bases from J; the gene matches leave 13 bases unexplained. Healthy adult donors provided non-mobilized peripheral blood. Enrichment of primary CD8+ T cells was performed with magnetic beads using the Miltenyi CD8+ T cell Isolation Kit. Blood naive CD8 T cells were FACS sorted as CD3+TCRalphabeta+CD8+CD45RO-CCR7+ before RNA extraction. For each sample, the RNeasy Micro kit was used to purify total RNA from 40,000 to 200,000 sorted cells, and RNA quality was checked on an Agilent RNA 6000 Nano chip.

The sequence links TRBV11-2 to TRBJ2-7, and 9 junction bases match TRBD1. The sequence was obtained from a human donor who gave cord blood stem cells for thymic organoid culture, a cardiac surgery patient who gave postnatal thymus, or a blood donor (not recorded which). The specimen sequenced was naive CD8+ T cells from blood. The sample's cell subset or site, from its label and the paper: CD3+TCRalphabeta+CD8SP T cells; for blood, CD45RO-CCR7+ naive CD8+ T cells. For the CDR3, the sequence is CASRGGETGGTYEQYF. The DNA sequence follows: TGTGCCAGCCGCGGCGGCGAGACAGGGGGTACCTACGAGCAGTACTTC.